This TCR beta chain was obtained from a study of cytomegalovirus exposure and HLA in healthy donors. Points on this clone: Its specificity is unknown.

The V segment lost 5 bases and the J segment 1 base; nucleotides outside the gene matches: 4. In germline, CDR1 is SEHNR, CDR2 FQNEAQ (reference sequence). This CDR3 is 15 amino acids long. In the PCR, 60 Vbeta and 13 Jbeta primers were used. The protocol was immunoSEQ multiplex PCR, while the TCRdb copy is restricted to in-frame clones and leaves out a portion. The table has under 200,000 clones, about 70% seen once. General observations from the study: An analysis that was carried out later associated 16,951 TCR beta sequences with HLA alleles at 0.05 false discovery rate.

The study sampled nominally healthy donors, though unrecorded immune exposures were likely. The chain is built from TRBV7-9 and TRBJ1-1; 10 bases agree with TRBD1. The sample comprised PBMCs. The TCR was taken from a woman in her thirties in good health and CMV-seronegative. The DNA for the CDR3 is TGTGCCAGCAGCATCCGGACAGGGGGGAACACTGAAGCTTTCTTT. Encoded protein: CASSIRTGGNTEAFF. Together with reference TRBV7-9 and TRBJ1-1, the CDR3 gives the full variable domain: DTGVSQNPRHKITKRGQNVTFRCDPISEHNRLYWYRQTLGQGPEFLTYFQNEAQLEKSRLLSDRFSAERPKGSFSTLEIQRTEQGDSAMYLCASSIRTGGNTEAFFGQGTRLTVV.